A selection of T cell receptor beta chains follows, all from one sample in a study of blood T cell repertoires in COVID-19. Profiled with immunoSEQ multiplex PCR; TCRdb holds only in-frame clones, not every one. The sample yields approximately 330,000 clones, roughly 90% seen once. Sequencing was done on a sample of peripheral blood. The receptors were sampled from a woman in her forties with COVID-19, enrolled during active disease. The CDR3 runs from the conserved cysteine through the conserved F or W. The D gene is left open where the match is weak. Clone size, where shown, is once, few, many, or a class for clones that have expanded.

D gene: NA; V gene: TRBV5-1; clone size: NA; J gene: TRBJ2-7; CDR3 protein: CASSLALGAGEQYF; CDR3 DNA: TGCGCCAGCAGCTTGGCTTTGGGCGCTGGCGAGCAGTACTTC
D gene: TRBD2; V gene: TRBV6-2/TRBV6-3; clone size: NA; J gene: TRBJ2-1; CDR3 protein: CASSRPSGGRLNEQFF; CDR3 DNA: TGTGCCAGCAGTCGTCCTAGCGGGGGCCGCCTCAATGAGCAGTTCTTC
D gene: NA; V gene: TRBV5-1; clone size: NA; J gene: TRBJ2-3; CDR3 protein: CASSDGRTGVMTDTQYF; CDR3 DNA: TGCGCCAGCAGCGACGGACGAACGGGGGTTATGACAGATACGCAGTATTTT
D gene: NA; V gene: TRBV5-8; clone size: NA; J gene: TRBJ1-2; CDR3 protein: CASSSLLLEIIGYTF; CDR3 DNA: TGTGCCAGCAGCTCACTACTGCTGGAAATTATTGGCTACACCTTC
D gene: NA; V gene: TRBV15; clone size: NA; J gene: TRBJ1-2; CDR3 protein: CATSRDRRNYGYTF; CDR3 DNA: TGTGCCACCAGCAGAGATCGGAGAAACTATGGCTACACCTTC
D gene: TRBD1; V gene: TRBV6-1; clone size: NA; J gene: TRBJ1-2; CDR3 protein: CASSEAQGALYGYTF; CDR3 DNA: TGTGCCAGCAGTGAAGCACAGGGGGCTCTATATGGCTACACCTTC
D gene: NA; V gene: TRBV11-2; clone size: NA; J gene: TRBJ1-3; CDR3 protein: CASSLAGAPGNTIYF; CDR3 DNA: TGTGCCAGCAGCTTAGCAGGGGCCCCAGGAAACACCATATATTTT
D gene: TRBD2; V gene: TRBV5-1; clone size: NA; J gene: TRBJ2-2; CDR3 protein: CASSLRTAGDTGELFF; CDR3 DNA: TGCGCCAGCAGCTTAAGAACGGCGGGGGACACCGGGGAGCTGTTTTTT
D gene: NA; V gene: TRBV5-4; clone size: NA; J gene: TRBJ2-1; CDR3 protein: CASSWGPSTINEQFF; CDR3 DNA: TGTGCCAGCAGCTGGGGGCCTAGCACAATCAATGAGCAGTTCTTC
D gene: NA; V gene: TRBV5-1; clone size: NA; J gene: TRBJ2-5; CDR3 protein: CASSPDSFKGGQTQYF; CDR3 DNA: TGCGCCAGCAGCCCGGACAGTTTTAAGGGTGGGCAGACCCAGTACTTC
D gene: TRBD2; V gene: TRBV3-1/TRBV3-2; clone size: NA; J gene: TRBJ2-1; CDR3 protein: CASSHLLAGGYNEQFF; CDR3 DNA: TGTGCCAGCAGCCACCTTCTTGCGGGGGGATACAATGAGCAGTTCTTC
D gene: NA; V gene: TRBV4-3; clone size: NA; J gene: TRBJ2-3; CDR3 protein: CASSQEAATDTQYF; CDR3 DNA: TGCGCCAGCAGCCAAGAGGCGGCAACAGATACGCAGTATTTT
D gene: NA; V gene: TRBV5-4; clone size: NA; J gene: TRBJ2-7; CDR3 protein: CASSPPGLLSYEQYF; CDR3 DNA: TGTGCCAGCAGCCCGCCGGGTCTATTGTCCTACGAGCAGTACTTC
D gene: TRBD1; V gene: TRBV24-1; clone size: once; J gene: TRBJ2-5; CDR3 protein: CAPPVYQGGDVQETQYF; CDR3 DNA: TGTGCCCCACCAGTGTATCAAGGGGGCGATGTCCAAGAGACCCAGTACTTC
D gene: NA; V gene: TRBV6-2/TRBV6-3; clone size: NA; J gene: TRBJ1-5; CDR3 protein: CASSWTVSNQPQHF; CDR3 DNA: TGTGCCAGCAGTTGGACAGTAAGCAATCAGCCCCAGCATTTT
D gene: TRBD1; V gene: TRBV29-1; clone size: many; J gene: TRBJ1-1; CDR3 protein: CSVTGQGAGDTEAFF; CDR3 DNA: TGCAGCGTTACAGGACAGGGGGCTGGAGACACTGAAGCTTTCTTT
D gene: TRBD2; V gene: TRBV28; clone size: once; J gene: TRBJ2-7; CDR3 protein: CASSWGGTPSYEQYF; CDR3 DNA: TGTGCCAGCAGCTGGGGGGGGACCCCGAGCTACGAGCAGTACTTC
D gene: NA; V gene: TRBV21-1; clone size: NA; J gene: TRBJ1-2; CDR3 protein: CASPPGLLYGYTF; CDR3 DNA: TGTGCCAGCCCCCCCGGACTCCTCTATGGCTACACCTTC
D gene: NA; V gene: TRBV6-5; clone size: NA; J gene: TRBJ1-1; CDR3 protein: CASSSPRQGAFF; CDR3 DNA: TGTGCCAGCAGTTCCCCCCGGCAGGGAGCTTTCTTT
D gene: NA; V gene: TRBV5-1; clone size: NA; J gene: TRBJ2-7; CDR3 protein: CASSLGINSELVGEQYF; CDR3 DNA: TGCGCCAGCAGCTTGGGGATCAACTCGGAACTAGTGGGGGAGCAGTACTTC
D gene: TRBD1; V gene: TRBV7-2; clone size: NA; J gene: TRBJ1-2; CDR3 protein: CASSQDRGKGYTF; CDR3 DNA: TGTGCCAGCAGCCAAGACAGGGGGAAAGGCTACACCTTC
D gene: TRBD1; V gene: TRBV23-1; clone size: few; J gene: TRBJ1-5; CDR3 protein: CASSQSYGQGWWVCQPQHF; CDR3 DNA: TGCGCCAGCAGTCAATCGTATGGACAGGGGTGGTGGGTCTGTCAGCCCCAGCATTTT
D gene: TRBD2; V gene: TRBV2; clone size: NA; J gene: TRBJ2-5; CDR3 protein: CASSEYLASGGETQYF; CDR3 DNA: TGTGCCAGCAGTGAATACCTGGCTAGCGGGGGGGAGACCCAGTACTTC
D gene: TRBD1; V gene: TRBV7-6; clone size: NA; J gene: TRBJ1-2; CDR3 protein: CASSPSQRGQDYTF; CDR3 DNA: TGTGCCAGCAGCCCCTCTCAGAGGGGACAGGACTACACCTTC
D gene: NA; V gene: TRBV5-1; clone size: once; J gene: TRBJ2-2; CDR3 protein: CASSLAAGLGSLNTGELFF; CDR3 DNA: TGCGCCAGCAGCTTGGCCGCGGGATTGGGGTCGCTGAACACCGGGGAGCTGTTTTTT